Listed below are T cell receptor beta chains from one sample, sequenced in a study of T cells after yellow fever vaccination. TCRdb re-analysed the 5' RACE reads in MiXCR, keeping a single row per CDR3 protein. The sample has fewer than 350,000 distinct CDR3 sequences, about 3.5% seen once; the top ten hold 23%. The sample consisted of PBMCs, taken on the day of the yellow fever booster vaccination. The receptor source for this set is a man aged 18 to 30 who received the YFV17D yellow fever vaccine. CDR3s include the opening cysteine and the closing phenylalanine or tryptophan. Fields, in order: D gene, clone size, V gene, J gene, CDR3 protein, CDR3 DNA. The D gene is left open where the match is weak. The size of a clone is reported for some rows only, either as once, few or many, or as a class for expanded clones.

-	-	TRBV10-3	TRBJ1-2	CAISETQGPEANYGYTF	TGTGCCATCAGTGAGACCCAGGGTCCCGAAGCTAACTATGGCTACACCTTC
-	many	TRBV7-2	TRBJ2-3	CASRKRGLGGLTDTQYF	TGTGCCAGCAGGAAGAGGGGTCTAGGGGGACTTACAGATACGCAGTATTTT
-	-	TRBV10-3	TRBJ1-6	CAISEDLPSSYNSPLHF	TGTGCCATCAGTGAGGACCTCCCAAGCTCCTATAATTCACCCCTCCACTTT
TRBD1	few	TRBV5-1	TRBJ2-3	CASSTGTGTTDTQYF	TGCGCCAGCAGCACCGGGACAGGGACCACAGATACGCAGTATTTT
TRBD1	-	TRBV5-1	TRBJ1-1	CASSLGEGATEAFF	TGCGCCAGCAGCTTGGGGGAGGGGGCCACTGAAGCTTTCTTT
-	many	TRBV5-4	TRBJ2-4	CASRLRGAGNIQYF	TGTGCCAGCAGACTCCGAGGGGCGGGAAACATTCAGTACTTC
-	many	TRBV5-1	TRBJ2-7	CASSSFAEMVYEQYF	TGCGCCAGCAGCTCTTTCGCAGAGATGGTCTACGAGCAGTACTTC
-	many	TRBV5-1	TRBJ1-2	CASSLGAGNYGYTF	TGCGCCAGCAGCTTGGGGGCAGGGAACTATGGCTACACCTTC
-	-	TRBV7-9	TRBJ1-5	CASSNSRTNQPQHF	TGTGCCAGCAGCAACTCAAGAACCAATCAGCCCCAGCATTTT
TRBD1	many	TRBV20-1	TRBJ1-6	CSATPGQGGSPLHF	TGCAGTGCAACCCCGGGACAGGGAGGTTCACCCCTCCACTTT
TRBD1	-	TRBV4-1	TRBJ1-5	CASSQSSGTGRYSNQPQHF	TGCGCCAGCAGCCAATCGTCCGGGACAGGGAGATATAGCAATCAGCCCCAGCATTTT
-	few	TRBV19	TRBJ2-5	CASSGYFRSGTEDKETQYF	TGTGCCAGTAGTGGGTATTTTCGCTCTGGGACGGAAGATAAAGAGACCCAGTACTTC
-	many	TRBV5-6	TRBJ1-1	CASSSSDTEAFF	TGTGCCAGCAGCTCGTCGGACACTGAAGCTTTCTTT
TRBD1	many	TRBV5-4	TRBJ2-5	CASSLGQKEETQYF	TGTGCCAGCAGCCTGGGACAGAAAGAAGAGACCCAGTACTTC
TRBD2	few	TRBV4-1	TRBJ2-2	CASSQRDLAGGANTGELFF	TGCGCCAGCAGCCAAAGGGATCTAGCGGGGGGGGCGAACACCGGGGAGCTGTTTTTT
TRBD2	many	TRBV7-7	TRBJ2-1	CASSATIAGSGPNEQFF	TGTGCCAGCAGCGCGACCATAGCGGGGTCCGGACCAAATGAGCAGTTCTTC
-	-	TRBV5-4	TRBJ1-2	CASSPLGEVYNYGYTF	TGTGCCAGCAGCCCACTCGGCGAGGTCTACAACTATGGCTACACCTTC
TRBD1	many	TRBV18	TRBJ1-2	CASSLGTDGYGYTF	TGTGCCAGCTCACTCGGGACAGATGGCTATGGCTACACCTTC
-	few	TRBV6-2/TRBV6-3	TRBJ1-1	CASGLYTEAFF	TGTGCCAGCGGGCTATACACTGAAGCTTTCTTT
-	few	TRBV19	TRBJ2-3	CASSSWDTQYF	TGTGCCAGCTCCTCTTGGGATACGCAGTATTTT
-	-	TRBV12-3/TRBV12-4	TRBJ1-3	CASRTGNTIYF	TGTGCCAGCAGGACTGGAAACACCATATATTTT
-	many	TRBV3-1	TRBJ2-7	CASSHSTSSYEQYF	TGTGCCAGCAGCCATTCCACGTCCTCCTACGAGCAGTACTTC
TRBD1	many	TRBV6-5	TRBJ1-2	CASQTGANGYTF	TGTGCCAGCCAGACAGGGGCTAATGGCTACACCTTC
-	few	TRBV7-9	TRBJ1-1	CASSPTRGAGAEAFF	TGTGCCAGCAGCCCCACCCGGGGGGCTGGCGCTGAAGCTTTCTTT
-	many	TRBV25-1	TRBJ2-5	CASSERSNPAKETQYF	TGTGCCAGCAGTGAACGCAGCAATCCCGCGAAAGAGACCCAGTACTTC
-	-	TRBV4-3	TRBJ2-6	CASSQDFLGSPGANVLTF	TGCGCCAGCAGCCAAGATTTTCTGGGGTCCCCTGGGGCCAACGTCCTGACTTTC
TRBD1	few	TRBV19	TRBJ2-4	CASSLGQGTPRWNIQYF	TGTGCCAGTAGTCTTGGACAGGGGACCCCGAGGTGGAACATTCAGTACTTC
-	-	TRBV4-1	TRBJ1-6	CASSQDPGALYSPLHF	TGCGCCAGCAGCCAAGACCCGGGGGCGTTATATTCACCCCTCCACTTT
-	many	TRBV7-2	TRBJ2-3	CASSLEVGRKDTQYF	TGTGCCAGCAGCTTAGAAGTGGGGCGCAAAGATACGCAGTATTTT
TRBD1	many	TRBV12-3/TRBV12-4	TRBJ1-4	CASSLRQGAEKLFF	TGTGCCAGCAGTTTAAGGCAGGGGGCAGAAAAACTGTTTTTT
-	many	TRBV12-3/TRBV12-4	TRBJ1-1	CASQGRLNTEAFF	TGTGCCAGCCAAGGACGCCTGAACACTGAAGCTTTCTTT
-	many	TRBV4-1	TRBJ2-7	CASSYEQYF	TGCGCCAGCAGCTACGAGCAGTACTTC
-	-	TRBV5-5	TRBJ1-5	CASSLGAPMNQPQHF	TGTGCCAGCAGCTTGGGGGCCCCGATGAATCAGCCCCAGCATTTT
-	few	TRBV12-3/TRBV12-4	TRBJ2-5	CASLLGQGQETQYF	TGTGCCAGCCTTCTAGGACAAGGCCAAGAGACCCAGTACTTC
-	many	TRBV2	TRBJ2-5	CASRSDRETQYF	TGTGCCAGCAGGAGTGATAGAGAGACCCAGTACTTC
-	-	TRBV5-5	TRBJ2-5	CASSLEDRNKQETQYF	TGTGCCAGCAGCCTGGAGGACAGAAACAAACAAGAGACCCAGTACTTC
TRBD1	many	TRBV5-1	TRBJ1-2	CASRPTGGNGYTF	TGCGCCAGCAGGCCGACAGGGGGCAATGGCTACACCTTC
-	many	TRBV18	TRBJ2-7	CASSIRPRSYEQYF	TGTGCCAGCTCAATCAGACCCCGTAGCTACGAGCAGTACTTC
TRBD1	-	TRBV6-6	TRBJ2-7	CASSTPETGSEQYF	TGTGCCAGCAGCACCCCCGAGACAGGGTCCGAGCAGTACTTC
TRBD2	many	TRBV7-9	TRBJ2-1	CASSLGRGGGNEQFF	TGTGCCAGCAGCTTAGGACGCGGGGGGGGAAATGAGCAGTTCTTC
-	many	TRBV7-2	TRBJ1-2	CASSLLGMGGYTF	TGTGCCAGCAGCTTACTGGGAATGGGTGGCTACACCTTC